The TCR beta chain under discussion was sequenced for a study of T-cell reconstitution after alpha-beta-depleted transplantation in children. The CDR3 has 14 amino acids. The V and J ends lost 4 bases and 6 bases, in that order; junction bases with no gene match: 4. CDR1 MDHEN and CDR2 SYDVKM come from the germline V gene. The authors prepared the TCRbeta library with unique molecular identifiers. From the PCR reads, TCRdb called clonotypes with MiXCR, one entry per CDR3 protein. Of some 500,000 distinct CDR3 sequences in the sample, 18% are singletons; the top ten hold roughly 3.3%. Only a few counts were recorded for this clonotype.

Source: PBMCs from the stem cell graft donor, taken from the stem cell graft. The sequence came from a human donor who donated a stem cell graft to a child with acute lymphoblastic leukemia. The rearrangement joins TRBV28 to TRBJ2-3; 10 bases fit TRBD1. CDR3 in DNA: TGTGCCAGCAGTTCCGGACAGGGGGTCGATACGCAGTATTTT. This sequence encodes CASSSGQGVDTQYF.